The clone carrying this T cell receptor (beta chain) turned up a few times. It was with unique molecular identifiers that the TCRbeta library was prepared. In TCRdb, the PCR reads were re-called with MiXCR into one record per CDR3 protein. The sample has hundreds of thousands of distinct CDR3 sequences, about an eighth seen once; the top ten hold 0.65% to 0.9%. These data are taken from a study of T-cell reconstitution after alpha-beta-depleted transplantation in children. The starting material was PBMCs, obtained before TCRalphabeta/CD19-depleted stem cell transplant. The receptor's source is a girl aged 2 to 10 with congenital amegakaryocytic thrombocytopenia, due to receive a stem cell transplant.

The CDR3 region has the DNA TGTGCCAGCATAATGGGGTCTGAAGCTTTCTTT. It codes for CASIMGSEAFF. V gene TRBV7-9 combines with J gene TRBJ1-1; D is uncertain. V lost 7 bases and J lost 6, with 9 bases in between. The CDR3 is 11 amino acids. In germline, CDR1 is SEHNR, CDR2 FQNEAQ (reference sequence).